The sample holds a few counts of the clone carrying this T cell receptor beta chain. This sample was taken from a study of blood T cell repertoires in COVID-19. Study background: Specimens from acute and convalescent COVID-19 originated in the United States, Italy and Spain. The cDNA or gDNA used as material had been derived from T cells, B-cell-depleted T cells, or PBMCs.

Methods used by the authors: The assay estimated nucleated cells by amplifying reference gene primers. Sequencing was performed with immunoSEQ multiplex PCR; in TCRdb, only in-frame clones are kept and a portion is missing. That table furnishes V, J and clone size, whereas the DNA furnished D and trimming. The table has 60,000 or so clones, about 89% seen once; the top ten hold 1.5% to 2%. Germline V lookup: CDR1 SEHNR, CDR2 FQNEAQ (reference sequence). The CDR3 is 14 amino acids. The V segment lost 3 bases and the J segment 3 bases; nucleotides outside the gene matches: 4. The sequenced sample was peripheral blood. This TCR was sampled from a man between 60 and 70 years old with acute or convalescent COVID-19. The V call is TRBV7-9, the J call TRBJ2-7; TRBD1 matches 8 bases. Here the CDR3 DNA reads TGTGCCAGCAGCTTGGGACAGGTATACTACGAGCAGTACTTC. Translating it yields CASSLGQVYYEQYF.